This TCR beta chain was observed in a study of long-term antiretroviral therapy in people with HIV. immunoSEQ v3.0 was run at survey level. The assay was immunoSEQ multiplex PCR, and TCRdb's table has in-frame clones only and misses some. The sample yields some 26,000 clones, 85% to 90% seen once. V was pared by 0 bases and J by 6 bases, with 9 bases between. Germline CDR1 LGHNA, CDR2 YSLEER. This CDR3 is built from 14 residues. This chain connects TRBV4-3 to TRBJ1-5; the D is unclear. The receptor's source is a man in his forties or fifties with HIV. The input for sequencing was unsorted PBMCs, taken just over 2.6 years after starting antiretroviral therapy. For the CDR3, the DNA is TGCGCCAGCAGCCAAGAAGTCGGGTCTCAGCCCCAGCATTTT. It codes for CASSQEVGSQPQHF.